This T cell receptor beta chain was observed in a study of cytomegalovirus exposure and HLA in healthy donors. Study background: It was reported in a later analysis that the same platform had been used for the roughly 130 validation repertoires as for the roughly 700 first-cohort repertoires.

Study-level results: Among TCR beta chains, those listed as cytomegalovirus-associated numbered under 200. Confirmation was obtained in vitro that a few CMV-associated chains are specific for CMV antigens. According to a subsequent analysis, TCR clusters from the first cohort were inclined to appear together in the 120 validation repertoires.

Regarding this clone: Its cognate antigen is unknown.

This CDR3 has 14 residues. Germline loops: CDR1 MNHNY, CDR2 SVGAGI (reference sequence). V lost 2 bases and J lost 2, with 8 bases in between. The repertoire was sequenced with immunoSEQ multiplex PCR; TCRdb's copy has only in-frame clones and lacks some. The sample holds more than 100,000 clones; about nine tenths are singletons and the top ten take 1.4% to 1.5%. V and J are TRBV6-6 and TRBJ2-3; D is possibly TRBD1 (5 bases). The receptor was isolated from a man between 25 and 39 years old in good health and CMV-seronegative. Input material: PBMCs. CDR3 amino acids: CASSYGHPTDTQYF. Written as DNA, the CDR3 is TGTGCCAGCAGTTACGGACACCCCACAGATACGCAGTATTTT.